These T cell receptor beta chains were read from a single sample in a study of T cells in Graves' hyperthyroidism and ophthalmopathy. One entry per CDR3 protein results from TCRdb running MiXCR on the multiplex PCR reads. The table shows around 180,000 distinct CDR3 sequences, with more than 15% occurring only once. The sequenced sample was blood. The receptors were gathered from a woman between 50 and 59 years old with Graves' hyperthyroidism. The CDR3 runs from the conserved cysteine through the conserved F or W. The D gene is left open where the match is weak. The listing skips clone size in some rows; elsewhere it reads once, few, many or a size class.

V	D	J	size	CDR3	DNA
TRBV15	NA	TRBJ1-2	many	CATSRGGRNYGYTF	TGTGCCACCAGCAGAGGGGGCAGAAACTATGGCTACACCTTC
TRBV20-1	NA	TRBJ2-7	many	CSASPGQAYHEQYF	TGCAGTGCTAGTCCGGGACAAGCGTACCACGAGCAGTACTTC
TRBV6-1	NA	TRBJ1-5	many	CASSWNRVQGNQPQHF	TGTGCCAGCAGCTGGAATCGGGTTCAGGGCAATCAGCCCCAGCATTTT
TRBV19	TRBD2	TRBJ2-1	NA	CASSDRRGGLANEQFF	TGTGCCAGTAGTGACCGTCGGGGGGGCCTGGCCAATGAGCAGTTCTTC
TRBV7-7	NA	TRBJ2-1	many	CASSWTTSDYNEQFF	TGTGCTAGCAGCTGGACTACTAGTGACTACAATGAGCAGTTCTTC
TRBV7-9	NA	TRBJ2-1	many	CASSFGQSGEQFF	TGTGCCAGCAGCTTCGGGCAGTCCGGTGAGCAGTTCTTC
TRBV20-1	NA	TRBJ1-1	many	CSASFSTDEAFF	TGCAGTGCTAGTTTTTCGACAGATGAAGCTTTCTTT
TRBV5-1	NA	TRBJ1-1	NA	CASSRGNSQGNTEAFF	TGCGCCAGCAGCCGGGGGAATTCACAGGGGAACACTGAAGCTTTCTTT
TRBV15	NA	TRBJ1-4	many	CATSNPGGEKLFF	TGTGCCACCAGCAACCCTGGGGGTGAAAAACTGTTTTTT
TRBV2	TRBD2	TRBJ2-3	NA	CASRGTSGSDTQYF	TGTGCCAGCAGAGGGACTAGCGGGAGTGATACGCAGTATTTT
TRBV25-1	TRBD2	TRBJ2-1	many	CASSEFTSGTHNEQFF	TGTGCCAGCAGTGAATTCACTAGCGGTACCCACAATGAGCAGTTCTTC
TRBV11-2	TRBD1	TRBJ2-7	many	CASSLDLGTVSYEQYF	TGTGCCAGCAGCTTAGACCTGGGGACAGTTTCCTACGAGCAGTACTTC
TRBV20-1	NA	TRBJ1-2	many	CSAGHQAYGYTF	TGCAGTGCTGGGCATCAGGCCTATGGCTACACCTTC
TRBV19	NA	TRBJ1-6	many	CASTPMGGWDSPLHF	TGTGCCAGTACCCCGATGGGGGGTTGGGATTCACCCCTCCACTTT
TRBV29-1	TRBD1	TRBJ1-1	many	CSGDRGTHAEAFF	TGCAGCGGGGACAGGGGGACGCACGCTGAAGCTTTCTTT
TRBV12-3/TRBV12-4	NA	TRBJ1-2	many	CASSFGVFNYGYTF	TGTGCCAGCAGTTTCGGGGTATTTAACTATGGCTACACCTTC